The rows below give T cell receptor beta chains drawn from one sample of a study of blood T cell repertoires in COVID-19. Repertoires were generated with immunoSEQ multiplex PCR, while TCRdb's copy carries only in-frame clones and drops some. The data show around 180,000 clones, under 90% seen once. The sequenced sample consisted of PBMCs or T cells enriched from blood (not recorded which). Source of these receptors: a man aged 45-65 years who had recovered from COVID-19. The CDR3 runs from the conserved cysteine through the conserved F or W. A D gene is named only where the DNA matches it firmly. Size is omitted from some rows. Given values are once, few, many or a class for expanded clones.

clone size: -; V gene: TRBV7-2; D gene: TRBD1; J gene: TRBJ2-7; CDR3 DNA: TGTGCCAGCAGCTCCGGGACAGGGTCGTTCCACGAGCAGTACTTC; CDR3 protein: CASSSGTGSFHEQYF
clone size: -; V gene: TRBV18; D gene: -; J gene: TRBJ2-6; CDR3 DNA: TGTGCCAGCTCCCAAAGCGTATCTGGGGCCAACGTCCTGACTTTC; CDR3 protein: CASSQSVSGANVLTF
clone size: once; V gene: TRBV18; D gene: -; J gene: TRBJ2-7; CDR3 DNA: TGTGCCAGCTCACCACTACGGGGCAGGGGCCTCTACGAGCAGTACTTC; CDR3 protein: CASSPLRGRGLYEQYF
clone size: few; V gene: TRBV21-1; D gene: -; J gene: TRBJ1-5; CDR3 DNA: TGTGCCAGCAGGCGAAACTTTAAAGGGGTAAGCAATCAGCCCCAGCATTTT; CDR3 protein: CASRRNFKGVSNQPQHF
clone size: few; V gene: TRBV10-3; D gene: TRBD1; J gene: TRBJ1-1; CDR3 DNA: TGTGCCATCAGGCCGGGACAGAGCACTGAAGCTTTCTTT; CDR3 protein: CAIRPGQSTEAFF
clone size: -; V gene: TRBV19; D gene: -; J gene: TRBJ2-7; CDR3 DNA: TGTGCCAGTAGTATCAGGCAGGGCTCCTACGAGCAGTACTTC; CDR3 protein: CASSIRQGSYEQYF
clone size: -; V gene: TRBV19; D gene: TRBD1; J gene: TRBJ1-1; CDR3 DNA: TGTGCCAGTACCCCCGGACAGGGGGTGGGCGTTAAGGCTTTCTTT; CDR3 protein: CASTPGQGVGVKAFF
clone size: once; V gene: TRBV2; D gene: -; J gene: TRBJ2-5; CDR3 DNA: TGTGCCAGCACTCCGCAAGAGACCCAGTACTTC; CDR3 protein: CASTPQETQYF
clone size: -; V gene: TRBV9; D gene: -; J gene: TRBJ1-6; CDR3 DNA: TGTGCCAGCAGCGCATATCAGCGTGGGTCACCCCTCCACTTT; CDR3 protein: CASSAYQRGSPLHF
clone size: -; V gene: TRBV5-1; D gene: -; J gene: TRBJ1-1; CDR3 DNA: TGCGCCAGCAGCAGGGAGGGGGGCGCGAACACTGAAGCTTTCTTT; CDR3 protein: CASSREGGANTEAFF
clone size: -; V gene: TRBV27; D gene: -; J gene: TRBJ1-3; CDR3 DNA: TGTGCCAGCAGTTTGACATTCGAAACTGGAAACACCATATATTTT; CDR3 protein: CASSLTFETGNTIYF
clone size: -; V gene: TRBV3-1/TRBV3-2; D gene: -; J gene: TRBJ1-5; CDR3 DNA: TGTGCCAGCAGCCAAGGGCGGGATCAGCCCCAGCATTTT; CDR3 protein: CASSQGRDQPQHF
clone size: -; V gene: TRBV7-2; D gene: -; J gene: TRBJ1-2; CDR3 DNA: TGTGCCAGCACTTCGGGGGGCTATGGCTACACCTTC; CDR3 protein: CASTSGGYGYTF
clone size: few; V gene: TRBV5-6; D gene: -; J gene: TRBJ1-1; CDR3 DNA: TGTGCCAGCAGCCGCCGGCGGGGAGGGGTCACTGAAGCTTTCTTT; CDR3 protein: CASSRRRGGVTEAFF
clone size: -; V gene: TRBV10-2; D gene: TRBD1; J gene: TRBJ2-1; CDR3 DNA: TGCGCCAGCAGTGAGGGGAGGGACAGGGAGGTGCTGCTGGGGCAGTTCTTC; CDR3 protein: CASSEGRDREVLLGQFF
clone size: few; V gene: TRBV7-3; D gene: TRBD1; J gene: TRBJ2-7; CDR3 DNA: TGTGCCGCCTGGGACAGGGCCACCTACGAGCAGTACTTC; CDR3 protein: CAAWDRATYEQYF
clone size: -; V gene: TRBV5-1; D gene: TRBD1; J gene: TRBJ2-3; CDR3 DNA: TGCGCCAGCAGCTTGGGCAGGGGGCTAGATACGCAGTATTTT; CDR3 protein: CASSLGRGLDTQYF
clone size: once; V gene: TRBV18; D gene: -; J gene: TRBJ1-6; CDR3 DNA: TGTGCCAGCTCACCACTATCGTGGGGGGATAATTCACCCCTCCACTTT; CDR3 protein: CASSPLSWGDNSPLHF
clone size: few; V gene: TRBV5-4; D gene: TRBD1; J gene: TRBJ1-2; CDR3 DNA: TGTGCCAGCAGCCCCGGACAGGCCCCTTATGGCTACACCTTC; CDR3 protein: CASSPGQAPYGYTF
clone size: -; V gene: TRBV6-2/TRBV6-3; D gene: -; J gene: TRBJ2-7; CDR3 DNA: TGTGCCAGCAGTCAAAGAGTCTACGAGCAGTACTTC; CDR3 protein: CASSQRVYEQYF
clone size: -; V gene: TRBV10-2; D gene: TRBD1; J gene: TRBJ1-5; CDR3 DNA: TGCGCCAGCAGTGCGCAGGGGGGTAGAGAGGCCCAGCATTTT; CDR3 protein: CASSAQGGREAQHF
clone size: few; V gene: TRBV2; D gene: -; J gene: TRBJ2-7; CDR3 DNA: TGTGCCAGCACGGTGAGCTCCTACGAGCAGTACTTC; CDR3 protein: CASTVSSYEQYF
clone size: -; V gene: TRBV19; D gene: -; J gene: TRBJ1-3; CDR3 DNA: TGTGCCAGTACCCCGACACTCACCCCTGGAAACACCATATATTTT; CDR3 protein: CASTPTLTPGNTIYF
clone size: -; V gene: TRBV7-6; D gene: TRBD1; J gene: TRBJ2-6; CDR3 DNA: TGTGCCAGCAGCGAGACAGGGGACGGGTCTGGGGCCAACGTCCTGACTTTC; CDR3 protein: CASSETGDGSGANVLTF
clone size: -; V gene: TRBV19; D gene: TRBD1; J gene: TRBJ1-2; CDR3 DNA: TGTGCCAGTAGAAGGGGACAGGGGGCGCTTGGCTACACCTTC; CDR3 protein: CASRRGQGALGYTF
clone size: -; V gene: TRBV10-3; D gene: TRBD2; J gene: TRBJ2-3; CDR3 DNA: TGTGCCATCAGTGACTCACCTAGCGGCTCTAGCACAGATACGCAGTATTTT; CDR3 protein: CAISDSPSGSSTDTQYF
clone size: -; V gene: TRBV5-1; D gene: -; J gene: TRBJ1-1; CDR3 DNA: TGCGCCAGCAGCTTGTTTAGTACGAACACTGAAGCTTTCTTT; CDR3 protein: CASSLFSTNTEAFF
clone size: -; V gene: TRBV7-2; D gene: -; J gene: TRBJ2-7; CDR3 DNA: TGTGCCAGCAGCTTAGAAAGCAGGACAAGTCTACGAAAGCAGTACTTC; CDR3 protein: CASSLESRTSLRKQYF
clone size: -; V gene: TRBV5-1; D gene: -; J gene: TRBJ1-3; CDR3 DNA: TGCGCCAGCAGCTTGAAGGGGGTGGTTGGAAACACCATATATTTT; CDR3 protein: CASSLKGVVGNTIYF
clone size: -; V gene: TRBV7-9; D gene: TRBD1; J gene: TRBJ1-4; CDR3 DNA: TGTGCCAGCAGCTTAGGGACAGGGGATGAAAAACTGTTTTTT; CDR3 protein: CASSLGTGDEKLFF
clone size: -; V gene: TRBV5-5; D gene: TRBD2; J gene: TRBJ2-7; CDR3 DNA: TGTGCCAGCAGTTTCGGCGGGGGGAGCTCCTACGAGCAGTACTTC; CDR3 protein: CASSFGGGSSYEQYF
clone size: -; V gene: TRBV5-4; D gene: -; J gene: TRBJ1-3; CDR3 DNA: TGTGCCAGCAGCTTGGACAGGACCTCTGGAAACACCATATATTTT; CDR3 protein: CASSLDRTSGNTIYF
clone size: -; V gene: TRBV2; D gene: -; J gene: TRBJ1-5; CDR3 DNA: TGTGCCAGCAGTGAAGGGACAGTGAGAAATCAGCCCCAGCATTTT; CDR3 protein: CASSEGTVRNQPQHF
clone size: -; V gene: TRBV7-3; D gene: -; J gene: TRBJ1-5; CDR3 DNA: TGTGCCAGCAGCTCGTTGACAGCACACCGCAATCAGCCCCAGCATTTT; CDR3 protein: CASSSLTAHRNQPQHF
clone size: -; V gene: TRBV7-9; D gene: -; J gene: TRBJ2-3; CDR3 DNA: TGTGCCAGCAGCTTAGCCGGCGGGGCAGATACGCAGTATTTT; CDR3 protein: CASSLAGGADTQYF
clone size: -; V gene: TRBV21-1; D gene: -; J gene: TRBJ2-5; CDR3 DNA: TGTGCCAGCAGCAAGGAGGGACTAGCGGTTCAAGAGACCCAGTACTTC; CDR3 protein: CASSKEGLAVQETQYF
clone size: -; V gene: TRBV6-4; D gene: -; J gene: TRBJ2-2; CDR3 DNA: TGTGCCAGCAGTGACTCGTCGGGGGGCTCTGGGGAGCTGTTTTTT; CDR3 protein: CASSDSSGGSGELFF
clone size: -; V gene: TRBV5-6; D gene: -; J gene: TRBJ2-7; CDR3 DNA: TGTGCCAGCAGCCGAGCTTTCGAACTAAGCTCCTACGAGCAGTACTTC; CDR3 protein: CASSRAFELSSYEQYF